This T cell receptor (beta chain) was found in a study of glioma-infiltrating T cells after dendritic cell vaccination (dated by TCRdb to about 2016). Concerning the study at large: A cohort of about 15 glioblastoma patients from Phase I and II dendritic cell vaccination trials was included, of whom 9 were newly diagnosed and 6 had recurrent disease. In glioblastoma patients vaccinated with dendritic cells, deep sequencing of TCR beta CDR3 regions served to measure tumor-infiltrating lymphocyte content and to compare repertoires between tumor and blood. Survival after dendritic cell vaccination was correlated with TCR sequencing metrics, including TIL content and tumor-blood repertoire overlap. Each patient was given three intradermal dendritic cell vaccine injections, spaced two weeks apart, in the arm below the axilla. Patients received autologous tumor lysate-pulsed dendritic cell vaccination between 2003 and 2012. To make the vaccine, monocyte-derived dendritic cells were cultured for less than nine days with IL-4 and GM-CSF and then pulsed overnight with autologous tumor lysate. What the research found in general, with its limitations: TCR clonality showed no direct relationship with survival, which suggests that a diverse polyclonal response may matter. After dendritic cell vaccination, a higher estimated pretreatment TIL content predicted longer time to progression and longer overall survival. The three-group TCR overlap response model was characterized as speculative, and prospective validation of the model was stated to be required. The cohort was small and heterogeneous, and full blood and tumor sets were available for few patients, with initial-recurrent tumor pairs available for even fewer patients.

For CDR1 and CDR2, the germline V gene lists SNHLY and FYNNEI. Inclusive of the bounding cysteine and phenylalanine, the CDR3 is 17 residues long. Only the CDR3 portion is preserved as DNA: 51 bases, with reading frame beginning at the first base. From V the trimming removes 6 bases and from J it removes 0 bases, while the gene matches leave 9 bases of the junction unaccounted for. This clone was seen a single time. Its antigen is unknown. Base qualities are not at hand, and no much larger clone is one base apart. Using the immunoSEQ assay, TCRB CDR3 regions were amplified from 2 micrograms of genomic DNA, or from all available DNA when less than that was on hand. The multiplex PCR relied on 60 forward primers for TCR V beta segments and 13 reverse primers for J beta segments. To estimate the number of reads per starting template, synthetic control templates were added to each sample at limiting dilution. The Illumina HiSeq System generated sequencing reads of 87 bp. Per the original workflow: PCR and sequencing errors were removed by a nearest neighbor algorithm that merged closely related sequences. TCR overlap was defined as the percentage of unique tumor TCR beta sequences that were also found in the peripheral blood of the same patient. TCRdb holds this immuneACCESS table with in-frame rearrangements only. Some clones are missing; in checked studies, unresolved V genes explain under half, and the rest has no known cause. The V and J calls and clone size are taken from that table; D and trimming were inferred from the DNA. Present in this sample are about 64,000 clones, more than 75% of which were seen just once. The leading ten clones occupy under 10% of the sample.

To be selected, patients needed enough residual fresh-frozen tumor tissue and more than two years of available survival data. An isocitrate dehydrogenase mutation was not carried by any of the glioblastoma patients, although molecular status was otherwise variable. PBMC were collected before vaccination, two weeks after the third vaccination, and at tumor progression if progression occurred. The Qiagen DNeasy Blood extraction Kit was used to extract genomic DNA. Sequenced material: blood, taken before dendritic cell vaccination. The rearranged segments are TRBV2 and TRBJ1-5, with 9 middle bases fitting TRBD1. The TCR originated in a human donor with glioblastoma. The CDR3 protein is CASRGGTGRDSNQPQHF. The nucleotides read TGTGCCAGCAGGGGGGGGACAGGGAGAGATAGCAATCAGCCCCAGCATTTT.